The 27 T cell receptor beta chains in this list originate from one sample, sequenced in a study of T cells in Graves' hyperthyroidism and ophthalmopathy. Amplified regions were TCR beta CDR3 sequences from RNA transcripts. The HTBI primer set was used in a first-round RT-PCR of the TCR CDR3. In TCRdb, the multiplex PCR reads were re-called with MiXCR into one record per CDR3 protein. The profile shows some 570,000 distinct CDR3 sequences, 12% to 15% of them singletons. Sequenced material: blood. The origin of the receptors is a woman aged 18-35 years with Graves' ophthalmopathy.

The chain links TRBV28 to TRBJ2-1; D remains ambiguous. Trimming left V 7 bases short and J 2 bases short, with 18 bases between. Germline assignment: CDR1 MDHEN and CDR2 SYDVKM. The CDR3 loop spans 16 amino acids. The CDR3 DNA sequence: TGTGCCAGCACCTTTGGACCTTCGTTAACCTACAATGAGCAGTTCTTC. Translating it yields CASTFGPSLTYNEQFF. Based on the CDR3 plus reference TRBV28 and TRBJ2-1, the full variable domain is DVKVTQSSRYLVKRTGEKVFLECVQDMDHENMFWYRQDPGLGLRLIYFSYDVKMKEKGDIPEGYSVSREKKERFSLILESASTNQTSMYLCASTFGPSLTYNEQFFGPGTRLTVL.

This clonotype has only a few counts. The rearrangement links TRBV7-6 to TRBJ2-7, with unresolved D. Germline values: CDR1 SGHVS, CDR2 FNYEAQ. Trimming removed 5 bases at V and 3 bases at J, with 20 bases between. The CDR3 has 16 residues. Here the CDR3 reads CASSPASSGLDYEQYF. The DNA for the CDR3 is TGTGCCAGCAGCCCCGCTAGTAGTGGGCTAGACTACGAGCAGTACTTC.

Turning to this clonotype: A junction boundary mismatches the germline segment, possibly from a read error. V gene TRBV6-1 combines with J gene TRBJ1-1; no clear D gene. The V gene's germline CDR1 is MNHNS and CDR2 SASEGT. This CDR3 contains 15 residues. The DNA for the CDR3 is TGTGCCAGCAGTGTAACCTACCTTGGGAACACTGAAGCTTCCTTT. Protein sequence: CASSVTYLGNTEASF.

The CDR3 coding sequence is TGTGCCAGCAGCCCGACCGGGACAGGGGGCGTGGGCTATGGCTACACCTTC. It yields the protein CASSPTGTGGVGYGYTF. The J gene is TRBJ1-2, the V gene TRBV9, with TRBD1 identical over 12 bases. The CDR3 has 17 amino acids. Germline V gene data show CDR1 as SGDLS and CDR2 as YYNGEE. Trimming at V came to 4 bases and at J to 4 bases, leaving 11 bases not matched to a gene.

This clonotype was seen ten or more times. V gene TRBV6-5 combines with J gene TRBJ2-7, with 12 positions matching TRBD2. The CDR3 has 17 amino acids. The V and J ends lost 0 bases and 0 bases, in that order; junction bases with no gene match: 3. CDR1 and CDR2 from the germline V gene are MNHEY and SVGAGI. The CDR3 sequence is CASSYSGLAGVSYEQYF. The CDR3 coding sequence is TGTGCCAGCAGTTACTCGGGACTAGCGGGCGTCTCCTACGAGCAGTACTTC.

This clonotype has ten or more counts. The rearrangement uses TRBV7-9 and TRBJ2-5; 7 positions agree with TRBD2. Germline CDR1 SEHNR, CDR2 FQNEAQ (reference sequence). The CDR3 has 16 amino acids. Trimming removed 1 base from V and 5 bases from J; junction bases left unmatched: 10. CDR3 residues: CASSLVMGGSTETQYF. In nucleotides, the CDR3 is TGTGCCAGCAGCTTAGTAATGGGCGGGAGTACGGAGACCCAGTACTTC.

This clonotype was seen only a few times. The CDR3 DNA is TGTGCCAGCAGTTTAGTGGCCGAGGGCAATCAGCCCCAGCATTTT. Amino acids: CASSLVAEGNQPQHF. The V call is TRBV12-3 or TRBV12-4, the J call TRBJ1-5; D gene ambiguous. There are 15 residues in the CDR3. V was pared by 1 base and J by 2 bases, with 9 bases between.

At least ten counts were recorded for this clonotype. The rearrangement joins TRBV20-1 to TRBJ2-7; D may be TRBD2 (6 bases). Germline lookup yields CDR1 DFQATT and CDR2 SNEGSKA (reference sequence). Trimming cost V 3 bases and J 2 bases, with 11 bases left between them. The CDR3 sequence is 13 residues long. CDR3 sequence: CSARGTLPYEQYF. In nucleotides, the CDR3 is TGCAGTGCTAGGGGGACTTTGCCCTACGAGCAGTACTTC.

The rearrangement links TRBV6-2 or TRBV6-3 to TRBJ2-2; TRBD2 aligns across 7 bases. Germline V gene data show CDR1 as MNHEY and CDR2 as SVGEGT. This CDR3 spans 16 amino acids. J was trimmed by 6 bases and V by 8 bases; bases with no gene match: 15. DNA of the CDR3: TGTGCCAGCCGATTCGAGGCGGGAGATGTCGCCGGGGAGCTGTTTTTT. Its protein is CASRFEAGDVAGELFF.

Ten or more counts support this clonotype. The genes are TRBV7-2 and TRBJ2-1, with no clear D. The CDR3 totals 13 residues. Germline lookup yields CDR1 SGHTA and CDR2 FQGNSA. V shed 2 bases and J shed 4 bases, with 6 bases lying between them. The CDR3 protein is CASSLNSYNEQFF. DNA for the CDR3: TGTGCCAGCAGCTTAAACAGTTACAATGAGCAGTTCTTC.

This clonotype came up many times. V and J are TRBV28 and TRBJ1-1; D remains ambiguous. Trimming shortened V by 3 bases and J by 1 base, and 6 bases separated the two germline ends. The germline CDR1 and CDR2 sequences are MDHEN and SYDVKM. The CDR3 loop spans 13 amino acids. CDR3 bases: TGTGCCAGCAGTTTCGAAGGGAACACTGAAGCTTTCTTT. It codes for CASSFEGNTEAFF.

This clonotype occurred many times. This chain joins TRBV2 and TRBJ2-5; TRBD1 matches 8 bases. Germline V lookup: CDR1 SNHLY, CDR2 FYNNEI. V shed 3 bases and J 0 bases; nucleotides not matched to a gene: 6. The CDR3 has 16 amino acids. CDR3 sequence reads: CASSDPTGEDQETQYF. The CDR3, as DNA: TGTGCCAGCAGTGACCCGACAGGGGAGGACCAAGAGACCCAGTACTTC.

On this clonotype itself: It may be a read error: a sequence one base away is much more abundant. This chain joins TRBV7-9 and TRBJ1-5, with D unclear. V lost 3 bases, J lost 3 bases, and 12 bases lay in between. The CDR3 extends over 15 amino acids. The germline V gene has CDR1 SEHNR and CDR2 FQNEAQ (reference sequence). CDR3 nucleotides: TGTGCCAGCAGCTTTGGGGTGTGGGACAATCAGCCCCAGCATTTT. Protein sequence: CASSFGVWDNQPQHF.

The chain recombines TRBV3-1 with TRBJ2-4; 7 nucleotides align to TRBD1. Per the germline V gene, CDR1 is LGHDT and CDR2 is YNNKEL (reference sequence). The length of the CDR3 is 17 residues. Germline trimming cut 2 bases from V and 0 bases from J; bases unmatched to any gene: 7. CDR3 DNA: TGTGCCAGCAGCCAACAGGGGACAGTCCGAGCCAAAAACATTCAGTACTTC. Encoded protein: CASSQQGTVRAKNIQYF.

This clonotype was observed a handful of times. This chain connects TRBV6-2 or TRBV6-3 to TRBJ2-7, with 13 positions matching TRBD2. V trimming: 6 bases; J trimming: 1 base; junction bases outside the gene matches: 9. This CDR3 has 17 amino acids. Germline CDR1 MNHEY, CDR2 SVGEGT. The CDR3 coding sequence is TGTGCCAGCAGCCCTGGACTAGCGGGAGAGGTTTCCTACGAGCAGTACTTC. This encodes CASSPGLAGEVSYEQYF.

This clonotype was seen at least ten times. This chain links TRBV2 with TRBJ1-5; D uncertain. The CDR3 consists of 16 residues. In germline, CDR1 is SNHLY, CDR2 FYNNEI. Trimming removed 2 bases at V and 0 bases at J, with 11 bases between. CDR3 sequence: CASSEMPGLSNQPQHF. CDR3 nucleotide sequence: TGTGCCAGCAGTGAAATGCCAGGACTTAGCAATCAGCCCCAGCATTTT.

This clonotype was counted ten times or more. The CDR3 DNA reads as TGTGCCAGCAGTTTAAGGCAGGACTTAACGGATACGCAGTATTTT. This sequence encodes CASSLRQDLTDTQYF. The chain has TRBV12-3 or TRBV12-4 and TRBJ2-3, with a possible D match to TRBD2 (5 bases). The germline V and J ends were trimmed by 2 bases and 6 bases, with 15 bases remaining between them. CDR3 length: 15 residues.

This clonotype was seen ten or more times. The chain carries TRBV28 and TRBJ1-2; D possibly corresponds to TRBD1 (6 bases). V was pared by 5 bases and J by 7 bases, with 26 bases between. The germline CDR1 and CDR2 sequences are MDHEN and SYDVKM. The CDR3 has 17 residues. Here the CDR3 DNA reads TGTGCCAGCAGTGTACTAGGGGGAAGGACTTTAAGAGGTGGCTACACCTTC. This gives the protein CASSVLGGRTLRGGYTF.

There are a few counts of this clonotype. A much larger clone differs from this one at a single base, so this may be a read error. The rearrangement links TRBV25-1 to TRBJ1-2; no firm D call. CDR1 MGHDK and CDR2 SYGVNS come from the germline V gene. V was clipped by 3 bases and J by 2 bases, with 4 bases between them. This CDR3 contains 12 residues. Here the CDR3 reads CASSDNNYGYTF. The DNA of the CDR3 is TGTGCCAGCAGTGACAACAACTATGGCTACACCTTC.

The rearrangement uses TRBV29-1 and TRBJ2-3; TRBD1 aligns across 8 bases. The germline gives CDR1 SQVTM, CDR2 ANQGSEA. The V gene end was trimmed by 3 bases and the J gene end by 3 bases; junction bases not matched to a gene: 8. The CDR3 is 15 residues long. CDR3 DNA: TGCAGCGTTGAGAGGGCAGGGGGCAATACAGATACGCAGTATTTT. It codes for CSVERAGGNTDTQYF.

On this clonotype itself: An end of the junction differs from the germline gene, which may be a read error. V usage is TRBV6-1 and J usage is TRBJ2-1; a possible D gene is TRBD2 (6 bases). In germline, CDR1 is MNHNS, CDR2 SASEGT. The CDR3 spans 15 residues. CDR3 loop: CATYSGVSGRGEQFF. In nucleotides, the CDR3 is TGCGCAACCTACTCGGGAGTATCAGGGAGAGGTGAGCAGTTCTTC.

There are a few counts of this clonotype. The V call is TRBV10-1, the J call TRBJ2-4; 8 nucleotides agree with TRBD1. The CDR3 totals 15 residues. J gave up 0 bases and V 3 bases, and 1 base lay outside the gene matches. Germline CDR1 reads WNHNN; CDR2 reads SYGVQD (reference sequence). In nucleotides, the CDR3 is TGCGCCAGCAGTGACGACAGGGGAGCCAAAAACATTCAGTACTTC. Translating it yields CASSDDRGAKNIQYF.

In this sample, this clonotype turned up many times. The V and J genes are TRBV2 and TRBJ2-7, with TRBD2 identical over 13 bases. Per germline, CDR1 SNHLY and CDR2 FYNNEI. V shed 7 bases and J 5 bases; nucleotides not matched to a gene: 14. This CDR3 has 17 residues. CDR3 DNA sequence: TGTGCCAGCACTAACCCCGGACTAGCGGGAGCAAGGAACGAGCAGTACTTC. Protein: CASTNPGLAGARNEQYF.

This clonotype was counted many times. The J gene is TRBJ2-4, the V gene TRBV12-3 or TRBV12-4; 9 nucleotides agree with TRBD2. The J segment lost 9 bases and the V segment lost 7 bases, leaving 13 bases of the junction unmatched. CDR3 size: 15 residues. The CDR3 loop is CASNPGGRASRIQYF. In nucleotides, the CDR3 is TGTGCCAGCAACCCTGGCGGGAGGGCCTCTCGCATTCAGTACTTC.

This clonotype appeared many times. The J gene is TRBJ1-2, the V gene TRBV27; TRBD1 matches 10 bases. CDR1 is MNHEY, CDR2 SMNVEV, per germline (reference sequence). Trimming at V came to 5 bases and at J to 3 bases, leaving 6 bases not matched to a gene. CDR3 length equals 15 residues. Written as DNA, the CDR3 is TGTGCCAGCAGTCTGCGACAGGGGGCCTACTATGGCTACACCTTC. Protein product: CASSLRQGAYYGYTF.

This clonotype was counted at least ten times. The rearrangement uses TRBV2 and TRBJ1-4, with unresolved D. Deletions cut 4 bases from V and 0 bases from J, with 9 bases between. Germline V gene data show CDR1 as SNHLY and CDR2 as FYNNEI. CDR3 length: 15 residues. CDR3 DNA sequence: TGTGCCAGCAGTGCGTCGGTTGCAACTAATGAAAAACTGTTTTTT. Its translation: CASSASVATNEKLFF.

V usage is TRBV2 and J usage is TRBJ2-7; the D gene is possibly TRBD2 (6 bases). The V gene's germline CDR1 is SNHLY and CDR2 FYNNEI. CDR3 size: 16 residues. V was trimmed by 6 bases and J by 4 bases, leaving 22 bases between them. In DNA, the CDR3 is TGTGCCAGCAGAGCAAAGGGCCTAGCGCAATTTTACGAGCAGTACTTC. This translates into CASRAKGLAQFYEQYF.